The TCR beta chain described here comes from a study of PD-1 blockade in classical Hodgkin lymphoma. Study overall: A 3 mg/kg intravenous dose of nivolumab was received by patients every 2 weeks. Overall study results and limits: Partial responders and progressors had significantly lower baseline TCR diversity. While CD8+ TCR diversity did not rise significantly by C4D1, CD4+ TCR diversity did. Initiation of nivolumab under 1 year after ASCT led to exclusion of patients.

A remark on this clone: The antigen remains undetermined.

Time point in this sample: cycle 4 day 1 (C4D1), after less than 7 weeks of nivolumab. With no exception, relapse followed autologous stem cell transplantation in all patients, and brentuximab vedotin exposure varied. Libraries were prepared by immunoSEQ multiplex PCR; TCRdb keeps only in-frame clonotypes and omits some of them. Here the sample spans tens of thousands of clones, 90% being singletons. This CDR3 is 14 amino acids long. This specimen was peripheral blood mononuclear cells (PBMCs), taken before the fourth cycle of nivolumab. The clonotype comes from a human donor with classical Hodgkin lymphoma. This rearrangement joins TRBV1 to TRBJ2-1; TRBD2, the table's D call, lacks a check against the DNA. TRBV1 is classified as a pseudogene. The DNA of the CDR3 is TGCACCAGCAGCCAAGAAGGAGCGTACAATGAGCAGTTCTTC. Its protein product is CTSSQEGAYNEQFF.